Listed below are T cell receptor beta chains from one sample, sequenced in a study of OX40 agonist ivuxolimab in advanced cancers. Data came from immunoSEQ multiplex PCR; TCRdb stores just in-frame clones and leaves some out. The data show about 59,000 clones, less than 95% seen once. This sample comprised CD4+ or CD8+ T cells sorted from blood, obtained in a trial of the OX40 agonist ivuxolimab. The receptors come from an adult with an advanced solid tumor such as melanoma, head and neck, liver or kidney cancer. Both conserved end residues are part of each CDR3. D genes are given only for firm matches.

j_call v_call d_call cdr3_aa cdr3_nt
TRBJ2-1 TRBV7-9 TRBD2 CASSLASSGSAEQFF TGTGCCAGCAGCTTAGCTTCCAGCGGGAGTGCTGAGCAGTTCTTC
TRBJ2-7 TRBV5-4 TRBD2 CASSPGTSSPRAGLDEQYF TGTGCCAGCAGCCCCGGGACTAGCTCTCCTAGGGCGGGTCTTGACGAGCAGTACTTC
TRBJ2-1 TRBV27 TRBD2 CASSLGGVPYNEQFF TGTGCCAGCAGTTTAGGGGGGGTCCCCTACAATGAGCAGTTCTTC
TRBJ2-3 TRBV19 . CASSIIGSLAADTQYF TGTGCCAGTAGTATCATTGGTAGCCTTGCGGCAGATACGCAGTATTTT
TRBJ1-2 TRBV6-6 . CASSYGGNYGYTF TGTGCCAGCAGTTATGGGGGTAACTATGGCTACACCTTC
TRBJ2-3 TRBV21-1 . CASSKSGQGPCTDTQYF TGTGCCAGCAGCAAATCCGGACAGGGGCCCTGCACAGATACGCAGTATTTT
TRBJ1-5 TRBV15 . CATSTKVNQPQHF TGTGCCACCAGCACAAAGGTGAATCAGCCCCAGCATTTT
TRBJ2-7 TRBV7-8 . CASSLFEGWKQYF TGTGCCAGCAGCTTATTCGAGGGTTGGAAGCAGTACTTC
TRBJ1-1 TRBV29-1 . CSVEAGMNTEAFF TGCAGCGTTGAGGCAGGAATGAACACTGAAGCTTTCTTT
TRBJ1-1 TRBV6-5 . CASRLAEMNTEAFF TGTGCCAGCAGACTTGCTGAAATGAACACTGAAGCTTTCTTT